The present T cell receptor beta chain was sequenced within a study of blood T cell repertoires in COVID-19. Study at large: Italy, Spain and the United States were the sources of the convalescent and acute COVID-19 samples. T cells, B-cell-depleted T cells, or PBMCs provided the cDNA or gDNA that served as material.

V lost 5 bases and J 5 bases, leaving 15 bases between the germline ends. Germline CDR1 reads MNHEY; CDR2 reads SMNVEV (reference sequence). The CDR3 runs to 15 residues. Original handling: Counts of nucleated cells, estimated from reference gene primer amplification, were obtained. Sequenced by immunoSEQ multiplex PCR; TCRdb stores in-frame clones only, minus some. That table gives V, J and clone size, and the DNA gave D and trimming. Altogether more than 150,000 clones are present, roughly nine tenths being singletons, with the ten largest covering about 15%. This chain connects TRBV27 to TRBJ1-4; the D is unclear. Sequenced input: peripheral blood. The sequence came from a woman aged 40 to 50 with acute or convalescent COVID-19. The CDR3 DNA is TGTGCCAGCAGTCCATCAGGTGGTTGGAATGAAAAACTGTTTTTT. It is translated as CASSPSGGWNEKLFF.